This TCR beta chain was observed in a study of blood T cell repertoires in COVID-19. Study-level information: There were acute and convalescent COVID-19 samples, and they came from the United States, Italy and Spain. The analysed material was cDNA or gDNA that came from T cells, B-cell-depleted T cells, or PBMCs.

Authors' analysis steps: Amplification from reference gene primers served as the basis for estimated nucleated cell counts. Clones were sequenced by immunoSEQ multiplex PCR, and TCRdb holds only the in-frame ones, with some missing. V and J calls and clone size are as listed in that table; D and trimming were resolved from the DNA. The data contain some 160,000 clones, around 89% of them seen just once; the ten biggest clones take up around 1.9%. The germline V gene encodes CDR1 LNHDA and CDR2 SQIVND (reference sequence). V was pared by 4 bases and J by 1 base, with 10 bases between. This CDR3 comprises 14 residues.

The V and J genes are TRBV19 and TRBJ2-5; no clear D gene. The sequencing input was peripheral blood. The sequence was collected from a man in his forties or fifties who had recovered from COVID-19. Written as DNA, the CDR3 is TGTGCCAGTAGTACAGAAATATCCCAAGAGACCCAGTACTTC. Its translation is CASSTEISQETQYF.